This T cell receptor beta chain was recovered during a study of blood T cell repertoires in COVID-19. Study-wide context: The origin of the acute and convalescent COVID-19 samples was the United States, Italy and Spain. T cells, B-cell-depleted T cells, or PBMCs supplied cDNA or gDNA.

V gave up 6 bases and J gave up 7 bases, with 18 bases separating them. The CDR3 sequence is 14 residues long. Germline-derived CDR1 and CDR2 are SGHTA and FQGNSA. In the authors' workflow: Cell counts per sample came from amplifying reference gene primers. Profiling relied on immunoSEQ multiplex PCR, and the TCRdb table lists in-frame clones only, not all of them. The DNA gave D and trimming, while V, J and clone size come from that table. This table has tens of thousands of clones, around four fifths appearing once. This clone was counted a few times. The clonotype was recovered from a man at least 80 years old with active or convalescent COVID-19. Material for sequencing was peripheral blood. V is TRBV7-2 and J is TRBJ2-5; TRBD1 might be the D (5 bases). CDR3: CASSQRRQIGTQYF. The CDR3 region has the DNA TGTGCCAGCAGTCAAAGGCGACAGATTGGGACCCAGTACTTC.